This T cell receptor beta chain derives from a study of T cells in Graves' hyperthyroidism and ophthalmopathy. Looked up from germline, CDR1 is LGHDT and CDR2 is YNNKEL (reference sequence). This CDR3 is built from 12 residues. V was cut by 0 bases and J by 4 bases, with 1 base left in between. RNA transcripts were the template for amplifying TCR beta CDR3 regions. The HTBI primer set served for first-round RT-PCR of the TCR CDR3. MiXCR, run by TCRdb on the multiplex PCR reads, gives a single entry per CDR3 protein. The sample holds 340,000 or so distinct CDR3 sequences, about 20% seen once. Sequenced material: blood. The sequence was obtained from a woman between 45 and 65 years old with Graves' hyperthyroidism. This sequence joins TRBV3-1 and TRBJ2-1; D unresolved. Here the CDR3 reads CASSQEYNEQFF. The CDR3 nucleotides read TGTGCCAGCAGCCAAGAGTACAATGAGCAGTTCTTC.